The rows below give T cell receptor beta chains drawn from one sample of a study of CD8+CD57+ T cells in acquired aplastic anemia. TCRdb analysed the reads with MiXCR anew, one entry per CDR3 protein. The table shows 150,000 to 200,000 distinct CDR3 sequences, with 55% to 80% occurring only once. Sequenced input: sorted CD4+, CD8+, or CD8+CD57+ T cells (not recorded which) from PBMCs. The receptors shown here come from a human donor in good health. Both conserved end residues are part of each CDR3. Fields, in order: J gene, clone size, V gene, D gene, CDR3 protein, CDR3 DNA. The D gene is left open where the match is weak. A clone size is listed for some rows: how often the clone was seen (once, few, many), or a class if it is expanded.

>TRBJ2-1|-|TRBV19|TRBD2
CASSISGRANEQFF
TGTGCCAGTAGTATTAGCGGGAGGGCCAATGAGCAGTTCTTC
>TRBJ2-5|-|TRBV15|TRBD2
CATSSATSGRETQYF
TGTGCCACCAGCAGCGCCACTAGCGGGAGAGAGACCCAGTACTTC
>TRBJ1-3|many|TRBV9|-
CASSVGGSISGNTIYF
TGTGCCAGCAGCGTAGGCGGGTCCATCTCTGGAAACACCATATATTTT
>TRBJ2-1|-|TRBV9|-
CASRVSDGTMEQFF
TGTGCCAGCCGAGTGAGCGATGGGACAATGGAGCAGTTCTTC
>TRBJ2-2|-|TRBV9|-
CASSVGGSVGELFF
TGTGCCAGCAGCGTAGGGGGCTCGGTCGGGGAGCTGTTTTTT
>TRBJ1-1|many|TRBV4-2|-
CASSQGQQLSNTEAFF
TGTGCCAGCAGCCAAGGGCAACAGTTATCAAACACTGAAGCTTTCTTT
>TRBJ2-1|few|TRBV6-2/TRBV6-3|TRBD2
CASSSQAGGPYNEQFF
TGTGCCAGCAGTTCCCAAGCGGGAGGGCCATACAATGAGCAGTTCTTC
>TRBJ2-5|-|TRBV5-6|TRBD2
CASSSFLAGAEETQYF
TGTGCCAGCAGCTCGTTCCTAGCGGGAGCGGAAGAGACCCAGTACTTC
>TRBJ2-6|-|TRBV29-1|-
CSVDEGQGPSGANVLTF
TGCAGCGTTGATGAGGGTCAGGGTCCCTCTGGGGCCAACGTCCTGACTTTC
>TRBJ2-3|-|TRBV5-1|-
CASSYDGKGGNTQYF
TGCGCCAGCAGCTATGATGGTAAAGGGGGGAATACGCAGTATTTT
>TRBJ1-1|-|TRBV19|-
CASSISFWNTEAFF
TGTGCCAGTAGTATTAGTTTTTGGAACACTGAAGCTTTCTTT
>TRBJ1-4|-|TRBV15|-
CATSKGHEKLFF
TGTGCCACCAGCAAAGGGCATGAAAAACTGTTTTTT
>TRBJ2-3|-|TRBV7-3|TRBD1
CASSWTGSSTDTQYF
TGTGCCAGCAGCTGGACAGGGTCCAGCACAGATACGCAGTATTTT
>TRBJ2-2|-|TRBV24-1|-
CATSDLNRNTGELFF
TGTGCCACCAGTGATTTGAACAGGAACACCGGGGAGCTGTTTTTT
>TRBJ2-5|-|TRBV19|TRBD2
CASRTAGGGQTQYF
TGTGCCAGTCGGACGGCGGGAGGGGGGCAGACCCAGTACTTC
>TRBJ2-4|-|TRBV9|TRBD2
CASSVGSLAGGKGNIQYF
TGTGCCAGCAGCGTAGGTAGTCTAGCGGGAGGAAAGGGGAACATTCAGTACTTC
>TRBJ2-3|-|TRBV6-5|TRBD2
CASSSSAGGEDEQCF
TGTGCCAGCAGTTCCTCAGCGGGAGGAGAGGATGAGCAGTGTTTT
>TRBJ2-1|many|TRBV12-5|TRBD1
CASGLFTGDNEQFF
TGTGCTAGTGGTTTGTTCACAGGGGACAATGAGCAGTTCTTC
>TRBJ1-1|-|TRBV10-3|TRBD1
CAISGGQGVSTEAFF
TGTGCCATCAGTGGCGGACAGGGGGTGAGCACTGAAGCTTTCTTT
>TRBJ2-7|-|TRBV7-9|TRBD2
CASSFPGGLAEAYEQYF
TGTGCCAGCAGCTTCCCCGGGGGACTAGCGGAAGCCTACGAGCAGTACTTC
>TRBJ1-6|-|TRBV19|-
CASRLWDPNSPLHF
TGTGCCAGTAGGCTTTGGGACCCAAATTCACCCCTCCACTTT
>TRBJ1-1|-|TRBV7-8|-
CASSLDDRLTTFF
TGTGCCAGCAGCTTAGATGATAGATTGACGACTTTCTTT
>TRBJ2-2|-|TRBV10-3|-
CAISGGDRNTGELFF
TGTGCCATCAGTGGGGGGGACAGAAACACCGGGGAGCTGTTTTTT
>TRBJ1-1|-|TRBV29-1|-
CSGRGEGDTEAFF
TGCAGTGGGAGGGGGGAAGGGGACACTGAAGCTTTCTTT
>TRBJ2-2|-|TRBV24-1|-
CATGQENTGELFF
TGTGCCACCGGGCAGGAGAACACCGGGGAGCTGTTTTTT
>TRBJ2-3|-|TRBV5-8|-
CASSPSRVAQITQYF
TGTGCCAGCAGCCCCTCTCGGGTAGCACAGATTACGCAGTATTTT
>TRBJ1-2|-|TRBV7-2|-
CASSLVGGVVYGYTF
TGTGCCAGCAGCTTAGTTGGGGGCGTGGTATATGGCTACACCTTC
>TRBJ1-6|-|TRBV7-8|-
CAREGGYSPLHF
TGTGCTAGAGAAGGAGGATATTCACCCCTCCACTTT
>TRBJ1-4|-|TRBV10-2|TRBD1
CASSFTGGDEKLFF
TGCGCCAGCAGCTTCACAGGGGGCGATGAAAAACTGTTTTTT
>TRBJ2-5|-|TRBV24-1|-
CATSGSYQGETQYF
TGTGCCACCAGTGGGAGCTACCAAGGCGAGACCCAGTACTTC
>TRBJ1-4|-|TRBV19|TRBD1
CASSVSTGFWVFF
TGTGCCAGTAGTGTATCGACAGGGTTTTGGGTGTTTTTT
>TRBJ2-7|-|TRBV10-3|-
CAISPTGVEYEQYF
TGTGCCATCAGCCCGACAGGAGTGGAGTACGAGCAGTACTTC
>TRBJ2-7|-|TRBV9|TRBD2
CASSPRTSGRWTEQYF
TGTGCCAGCAGCCCTCGGACTAGCGGGAGGTGGACCGAGCAGTACTTC